Listed here are 22 T cell receptor beta chains from one sample, sequenced in a study of OX40 agonist ivuxolimab in advanced cancers. Clones were read by immunoSEQ multiplex PCR, and TCRdb kept only the in-frame ones, dropping some. The sample lists under 85,000 clones, 84% seen once, with roughly 8% in the top ten. The input for sequencing was CD4+ or CD8+ T cells sorted from blood, taken in a trial of the OX40 agonist ivuxolimab. These receptor sequences come from an adult with an advanced solid tumor such as melanoma, head and neck, liver or kidney cancer.

The chain recombines TRBV14 with TRBJ2-6; no firm D call. The CDR3 spans 17 residues. CDR1 is SGHDN and CDR2 is FVKESK in the germline V gene. V was clipped by 1 base and J by 1 base, with 11 bases between them. CDR3 nucleotide sequence: TGTGCCAGCAGCCAAGGGGCACTACGGTCTGGGGCCAACGTCCTGACTTTC. This gives the protein CASSQGALRSGANVLTF.

V gene TRBV5-8 combines with J gene TRBJ1-1, with D possibly TRBD1 on 6 matching bases. Germline V gives CDR1 SGHTS, CDR2 YDEGEE. This CDR3 spans 17 amino acids. Trimming left V 3 bases short and J 0 bases short, with 18 bases between. CDR3 nucleotides: TGTGCCAGCAGCTGGGGTTTTGCAGGGGACTTGAACACTGAAGCTTTCTTT. Translating gives CASSWGFAGDLNTEAFF.

The chain is built from TRBV6-6 and TRBJ2-5; D might be TRBD2 (5 bases). V was trimmed by 1 base and J by 5 bases, leaving 11 bases between them. The CDR3 is 14 residues long. CDR1 is MNHNY, CDR2 SVGAGI, per germline (reference sequence). The chain's CDR3 is CASSYWAGGETQYF. CDR3 sequence (DNA): TGTGCCAGCAGTTACTGGGCGGGCGGGGAGACCCAGTACTTC.

The chain employs TRBV19 and TRBJ1-6, with D unresolved. The CDR3 is 17 residues long. V was cut by 3 bases and J by 5 bases, with 17 bases left in between. Germline-derived CDR1 and CDR2 are LNHDA and SQIVND (reference sequence). CDR3: CASSMSITSSNNSPLHF. Written as DNA, the CDR3 is TGTGCCAGTAGTATGAGCATAACGTCGAGTAATAATTCACCCCTCCACTTT.

The gene calls are TRBV6-1 and TRBJ2-5; a possible D gene is TRBD1 (5 bases). Trimming removed 2 bases at V and 4 bases at J, with 11 bases between. The CDR3 runs 14 residues. Germline V gene lookup returns CDR1 MNHNS and CDR2 SASEGT. The CDR3 sequence is CASSERQGRETQYF. CDR3 in DNA: TGTGCCAGCAGTGAACGGCAGGGCAGAGAGACCCAGTACTTC.

This sequence joins TRBV4-1 and TRBJ2-7; no definite D call. V was clipped by 4 bases and J by 0 bases, with 10 bases between them. CDR1 and CDR2 from the germline V gene are MGHRA and YSYEKL. This CDR3 spans 14 amino acids. Written as DNA, the CDR3 is TGCGCCAGCAGCCTGACGCGGCCCTCCTACGAGCAGTACTTC. It translates to CASSLTRPSYEQYF.

This chain links TRBV7-9 with TRBJ2-7, with a tentative D call TRBD1 (5 bases). Germline V lookup: CDR1 SEHNR, CDR2 FQNEAQ (reference sequence). Trimming cost V 3 bases and J 7 bases, with 16 bases left between them. This CDR3 has 14 amino acids. The CDR3 loop reads CASSFRAGFGEQYF. CDR3 in DNA: TGTGCCAGCAGCTTTCGGGCAGGGTTTGGTGAGCAGTACTTC.

CDR3 bases: TGTGCCAGCTCACCACCAAGTGACAGGGGGCGCAGGGCTTTCTTT. It encodes CASSPPSDRGRRAFF. The chain has TRBV18 and TRBJ1-1, with TRBD1 matching 10 bases. The CDR3 runs to 15 residues. Per the germline V gene, CDR1 is KGHSH and CDR2 is LQKENI. With 0 bases clipped from V and 11 bases from J, the junction kept 9 bases outside the gene matches.

The chain joins TRBV28 to TRBJ1-6; no clear D. V lost 6 bases and J lost 5, with 5 bases in between. Germline-derived CDR1 and CDR2 are MDHEN and SYDVKM. The length of the CDR3 is 12 residues. The CDR3 coding sequence is TGTGCCAGCAGCTCTAATAATTCACCCCTCCACTTT. Protein product: CASSSNNSPLHF.

The genes are TRBV11-3 and TRBJ2-5; weak D call: TRBD2 (6 bases). The J call may not be correct, given that the DNA end is closer to TRBJ2-7. The length of the CDR3 is 15 residues. CDR1 is SGHNT, CDR2 YENEEA, per germline. CDR3 residues: CASSLGGGTSYEQYF. DNA of the CDR3: TGTGCCAGCAGCTTAGGTGGCGGGACGTCATACGAGCAGTACTTC.

This clone was seen a handful of times. The chain carries TRBV7-3 and TRBJ2-7; the D is unclear. CDR1 and CDR2 from the germline V gene are SGHTA and FQGTGA. V was cut by 0 bases and J by 0 bases, with 6 bases left in between. The CDR3 has 14 amino acids. This CDR3 is CASSLTPSSYEQYF. The DNA of the CDR3 is TGTGCCAGCAGCTTAACCCCGAGCTCCTACGAGCAGTACTTC. Based on the CDR3 plus reference TRBV7-3 and TRBJ2-7, the full variable domain is GAGVSQTPSNKVTEKGKYVELRCDPISGHTALYWYRQSLGQGPEFLIYFQGTGAADDSGLPNDRFFAVRPEGSVSTLKIQRTERGDSAVYLCASSLTPSSYEQYFGPGTRLTVT.

This clone has only a few counts. Other DNA sequences in the same sample also yield this CDR3. The CDR3 reads CSVESPGEHEQYF. The DNA of the CDR3 is TGCAGCGTTGAAAGCCCAGGGGAGCACGAGCAGTACTTC. V gene TRBV29-1 combines with J gene TRBJ2-7; tentatively, D is TRBD1 (6 bases). Trimming removed 2 bases from V and 5 bases from J, with 13 bases in between. The CDR3 is 13 amino acids. CDR1 and CDR2 (germline): SQVTM, ANQGSEA.

DNA of the CDR3: TGTGCCAGCAGTGGTAGACTAGATCAGCCCCAGCATTTT. Translated: CASSGRLDQPQHF. This sequence joins TRBV2 and TRBJ1-5, with D unclear. Looked up from germline, CDR1 is SNHLY and CDR2 is FYNNEI. The CDR3 is made up of 13 amino acids. The V end lost 4 bases, the J end lost 5 bases, and 9 bases lay between the germline ends.

In its sample, this clone was seen a few times. The chain joins TRBV30 to TRBJ1-1; tentative D call: TRBD1 (5 bases). The CDR3 has 13 amino acids. Trimming took 2 bases from V and 1 from J, leaving 8 bases between them. The germline CDR1 and CDR2 sequences are GTSNPN and SVGIG (reference sequence). The CDR3 DNA sequence: TGTGCCTGGAGTTCTACAGGGAACACTGAAGCTTTCTTT. It translates to CAWSSTGNTEAFF.

This clone was seen a single time. The genes are TRBV7-2 and TRBJ1-6; 9 nucleotides align to TRBD1. Germline trimming cut 1 base from V and 9 bases from J; bases unmatched to any gene: 4. The CDR3 length is 15 residues. Germline assignment: CDR1 SGHTA and CDR2 FQGNSA. The CDR3 coding sequence is TGTGCCAGCAGCTTAGGCCGGGACAGGGCTTCACCCCTCCACTTT. This codes for CASSLGRDRASPLHF.

J is TRBJ1-2 and V is TRBV5-1; D remains unclear. CDR1 is SGHRS and CDR2 is YFSETQ in the germline V gene. Trimming shortened V by 1 base and J by 8 bases, and 9 bases separated the two germline ends. The CDR3 has 12 amino acids. The CDR3 spells CASSLSAGGYTF. The CDR3 DNA sequence: TGCGCCAGCAGCTTGTCTGCAGGCGGCTACACCTTC.

The V and J genes are TRBV7-3 and TRBJ2-1, with D hard to call. The CDR3 extends over 13 amino acids. Deletions cut 6 bases from V and 9 bases from J, with 15 bases between. Germline V gives CDR1 SGHTA, CDR2 FQGTGA. Written as DNA, the CDR3 is TGTGCCAGCAGTCCCAGCGAGAGCCTTGAGCAGTTCTTC. This encodes CASSPSESLEQFF.

The chain carries TRBV19 and TRBJ1-3; the D is unclear. The CDR3 consists of 15 residues. Looked up from germline, CDR1 is LNHDA and CDR2 is SQIVND (reference sequence). Trimming pared 9 bases from V and 3 bases from J, leaving 18 bases between. DNA of the CDR3: TGTGCCAGCGAAAGGAGGGAATTGGGTGGAAACACCATATATTTT. It specifies CASERRELGGNTIYF.

The V call is TRBV30, the J call TRBJ1-5; D might be TRBD1 (5 bases). The V end lost 3 bases, the J end lost 4 bases, and 25 bases lay between the germline ends. Per germline, CDR1 GTSNPN and CDR2 SVGIG (reference sequence). This CDR3 is 18 amino acids long. The CDR3 nucleotides read TGTGCCTGGAGCCCACCGGGCAGGGCAGTGAAAAGGAATCAGCCCCAGCATTTT. Residues: CAWSPPGRAVKRNQPQHF.

This clone occurred many times. This chain links TRBV7-3 with TRBJ2-3, with 14 nucleotides matching TRBD2. The germline CDR1 and CDR2 sequences are SGHTA and FQGTGA. V lost 5 bases to trimming and J lost 0 bases; unmatched junction nucleotides: 1. This CDR3 has 16 amino acids. The chain's CDR3 is CASSRLAGGSTDTQYF. The CDR3 nucleotides are TGTGCCAGCAGCCGACTAGCGGGGGGGAGCACAGATACGCAGTATTTT.

The V gene is TRBV5-1, the J gene TRBJ2-1, with TRBD2 as a possible D gene (6 bases). Trimming removed 0 bases from V and 7 bases from J, with 11 bases in between. Germline loops: CDR1 SGHRS, CDR2 YFSETQ. This CDR3 comprises 14 residues. The chain's CDR3 is CASSLDGSSNEQFF. In DNA, the CDR3 is TGCGCCAGCAGCTTGGACGGGAGTTCAAATGAGCAGTTCTTC.

This chain joins TRBV30 and TRBJ1-5; no reliable D call. The CDR3 runs 13 residues. V lost 2 bases and J lost 7, with 12 bases in between. The germline V gene has CDR1 GTSNPN and CDR2 SVGIG (reference sequence). As DNA, the CDR3 is TGTGCCTGGAGTTCGGCTAACGGGCAGCCCCAGCATTTT. This translates into CAWSSANGQPQHF.